The clone carrying this T cell receptor beta chain showed up just once. The antigen is undetermined. A sample-barcoded 5' primer and a J-beta primer mix were used in a second PCR of roughly 6 to 11 cycles. TCRdb re-derived calls from the 5' RACE reads in MiXCR, one entry per CDR3 protein. The sample gives around 800,000 distinct CDR3 sequences, 46% of which show up once; 15% to 20% is in the top ten. The record originates from a study of blood T cells in healthy people across ages. Study findings and constraints: Donor CMV status, an unknown factor, possibly confounded changes in expanded clonotypes.

This CDR3 has 14 residues. The V and J ends lost 4 bases and 2 bases respectively, with 15 bases between them. Germline assignment: CDR1 DFQATT and CDR2 SNEGSKA (reference sequence). The sequence was collected from a man at least 80 years old in good health. Sequences were obtained from blood. This chain joins TRBV20-1 and TRBJ2-7; D may be TRBD1 or TRBD2 (5 bases each). This CDR3 is CSATGSSRAYEQYF. The CDR3 bases are TGCAGTGCTACAGGGTCTAGCAGGGCCTACGAGCAGTACTTC.